This T cell receptor beta chain was sequenced in a study of OX40 agonist ivuxolimab in advanced cancers. Study-wide context: Ivuxolimab was a fully human IgG2 agonistic monoclonal antibody targeting the costimulatory receptor OX40 (CD134). Prior anti-PD-1, anti-PD-L1 or anti-CTLA-4 therapy was permitted, and checkpoint inhibitors had been received by roughly 40% of dose-escalation patients. Intravenous ivuxolimab was administered to patients every 2 weeks at six dose levels: 0.01, 0.1, 0.3, 1.5, 3 and 10 mg/kg. The dose-escalation cohort was about 86% male with a mean age of approximately 60 years, ranging from about 23 to 85. Partial responses occurred in three dose-escalation patients: two with cutaneous melanoma and one with hepatocellular carcinoma. Of the approximately 54 patients in dose escalation, some 20 had hepatocellular carcinoma, approximately 15 had melanoma, 9 had renal cell carcinoma and 9 had head and neck cancer. The point of sequencing TCRbeta in the periphery was to test whether ivuxolimab changed TCR sequence diversity and drove clonal T-cell expansion. The paper covers the monotherapy dose-escalation part of the phase I ivuxolimab trial, which included N of about 50 patients.

Findings and caveats that apply to the study as a whole: Antigen specificity was not determined for the clonally expanded peripheral T cells. Partial responders in the 0.1-3.0 mg/kg groups had among the lowest normalized peripheral clonal expansion, especially among CD8+ T cells. On average, CD8+ T cells showed more expanded clones than CD4+ T cells after ivuxolimab. Low levels of normalized T-cell clonal expansion were also seen in some nonresponding patients. At doses from 0.1 to 3.0 mg/kg, clonal expansion was seen in both CD4+ and CD8+ blood T cells between baseline and week 6.

About this clone: No antigen is known for it. Base qualities are not at hand, and no much larger clone is one base apart. The sample holds other DNA sequences that translate to the same CDR3.

The trial excluded patients who had a history of autoimmune disease or who were on systemic immunosuppression. In every dose cohort, peripheral blood was drawn for TCR sequencing at baseline, cycle 4 day 1, and cycle 7 day 1. The samples were taken from a phase I, first-in-human, multicenter, open-label dose-escalation trial of ivuxolimab. The trial enrolled adults with locally advanced or metastatic head and neck squamous cell, hepatocellular, melanoma or renal cell carcinoma. Before TCR sequencing, CD4+ T cells and CD8+ T cells from peripheral blood were sorted into separate populations. The germline V end is reduced by 3 bases and the J end by 6 bases; junction bases left unmatched: 4. Per the germline V gene, MNHNS is the CDR1 and SASEGT is the CDR2. Reading from cysteine to valine, the CDR3 counts 14 amino acids. The CDR3 DNA has 42 bases and is translated from base 1. To sequence the TCRbeta CDR3 region, genomic DNA was isolated from the sorted cells. The immunoSEQ Assay was used for sequencing of TCRbeta CDR3 regions. TCRdb took this table from immuneACCESS and kept in-frame rearrangements with V and J called. Such tables lack part of the clones; where checked against another copy, unresolved V genes explain under half of the gap, and the rest is unexplained. The sample table contains 90,000 to 100,000 clones; only one count was recorded for 80% to 90% of them. 0.8% to 1% of the sample goes to the ten largest clones.

The TCR was taken from an adult with an advanced solid tumor such as melanoma, head and neck, liver or kidney cancer. The sequence joins TRBV6-1 to TRBJ2-7, with 11 bases in between that match TRBD2. Specimen: CD4+ or CD8+ T cells sorted from blood, collected in a trial of the OX40 agonist ivuxolimab. The CDR3 sequence is CASSEPGLAGEQYV. The nucleotide sequence is given as TGTGCCAGCAGTGAGCCCGGACTAGCGGGCGAGCAGTACGTC.